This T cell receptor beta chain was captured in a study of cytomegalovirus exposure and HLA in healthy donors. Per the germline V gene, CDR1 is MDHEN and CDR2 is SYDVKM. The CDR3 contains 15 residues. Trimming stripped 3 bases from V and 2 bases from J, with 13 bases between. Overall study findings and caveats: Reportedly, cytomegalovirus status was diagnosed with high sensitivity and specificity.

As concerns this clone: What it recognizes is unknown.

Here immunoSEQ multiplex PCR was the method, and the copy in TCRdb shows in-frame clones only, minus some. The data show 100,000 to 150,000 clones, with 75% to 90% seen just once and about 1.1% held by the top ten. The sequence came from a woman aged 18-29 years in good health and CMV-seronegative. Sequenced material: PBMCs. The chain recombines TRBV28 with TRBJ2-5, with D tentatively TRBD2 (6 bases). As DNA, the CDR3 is TGTGCCAGCAGTTTTGTGGGGGGACGTCAAGAGACCCAGTACTTC. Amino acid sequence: CASSFVGGRQETQYF.